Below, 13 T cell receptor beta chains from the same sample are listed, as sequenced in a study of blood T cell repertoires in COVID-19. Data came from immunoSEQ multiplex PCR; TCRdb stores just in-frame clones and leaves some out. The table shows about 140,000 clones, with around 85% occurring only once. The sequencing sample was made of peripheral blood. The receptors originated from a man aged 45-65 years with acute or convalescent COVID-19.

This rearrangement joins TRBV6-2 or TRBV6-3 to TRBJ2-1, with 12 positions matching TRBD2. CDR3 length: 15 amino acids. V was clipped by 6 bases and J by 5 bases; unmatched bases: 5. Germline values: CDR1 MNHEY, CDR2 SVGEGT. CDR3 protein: CASSPGLAGHNEQFF. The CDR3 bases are TGTGCCAGCAGCCCGGGACTAGCGGGCCACAATGAGCAGTTCTTC.

The CDR3 DNA reads TGTGCCAGCAGCTCCGGACTAGCGGGCTCCTACAATGAGCAGTTCTTC. Its protein product is CASSSGLAGSYNEQFF. J is TRBJ2-1 and V is TRBV5-5; 11 bases line up with TRBD2. The CDR3 is made up of 16 amino acids. Trimming removed 3 bases from V and 0 bases from J; junction bases left unmatched: 2. The germline CDR1 and CDR2 sequences are SGHKS and YYEKEE (reference sequence). Using reference TRBV5-5 and TRBJ2-1 for the parts outside the CDR3, the full variable domain is DAGVTQSPTHLIKTRGQQVTLRCSPISGHKSVSWYQQVLGQGPQFIFQYYEKEERGRGNFPDRFSARQFPNYSSELNVNALLLGDSALYLCASSSGLAGSYNEQFFGPGTRLTVL.

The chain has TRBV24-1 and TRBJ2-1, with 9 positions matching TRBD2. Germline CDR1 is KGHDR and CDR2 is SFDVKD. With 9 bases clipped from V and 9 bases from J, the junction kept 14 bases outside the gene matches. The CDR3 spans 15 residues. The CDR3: CATQKGVAGVGEQFF. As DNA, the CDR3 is TGTGCCACCCAGAAGGGGGTAGCGGGAGTGGGTGAGCAGTTCTTC.

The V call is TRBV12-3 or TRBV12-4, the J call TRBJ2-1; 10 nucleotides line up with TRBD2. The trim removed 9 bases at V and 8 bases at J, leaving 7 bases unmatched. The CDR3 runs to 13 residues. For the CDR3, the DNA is TGTGCCAGTGGGGGTAGCGGGAGGTATGAGCAGTTCTTC. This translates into CASGGSGRYEQFF.

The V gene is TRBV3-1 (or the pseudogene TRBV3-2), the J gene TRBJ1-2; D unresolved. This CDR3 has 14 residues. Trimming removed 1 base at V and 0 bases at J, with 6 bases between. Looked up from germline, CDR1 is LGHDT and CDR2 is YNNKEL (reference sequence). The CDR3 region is CASSQAGTNYGYTF. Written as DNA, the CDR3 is TGTGCCAGCAGCCAAGCGGGAACTAACTATGGCTACACCTTC.

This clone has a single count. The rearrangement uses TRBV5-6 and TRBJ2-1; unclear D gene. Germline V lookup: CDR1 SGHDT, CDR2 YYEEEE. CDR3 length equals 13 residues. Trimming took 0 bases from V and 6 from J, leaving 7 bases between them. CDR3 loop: CASSLAGSNEQFF. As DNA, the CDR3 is TGTGCCAGCAGCTTGGCGGGTAGCAATGAGCAGTTCTTC. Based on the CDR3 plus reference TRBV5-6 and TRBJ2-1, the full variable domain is DAGVTQSPTHLIKTRGQQVTLRCSPKSGHDTVSWYQQALGQGPQFIFQYYEEEERQRGNFPDRFSGHQFPNYSSELNVNALLLGDSALYLCASSLAGSNEQFFGPGTRLTVL.

The CDR3: CASRGADQPQHF. CDR3 DNA sequence: TGTGCCAGCAGAGGGGCGGATCAGCCCCAGCATTTT. J is TRBJ1-5 and V is TRBV25-1; weak D call: TRBD1 (5 bases). The V gene's germline CDR1 is MGHDK and CDR2 SYGVNS. This CDR3 spans 12 amino acids. Trimming pared 6 bases from V and 5 bases from J, leaving 8 bases between.

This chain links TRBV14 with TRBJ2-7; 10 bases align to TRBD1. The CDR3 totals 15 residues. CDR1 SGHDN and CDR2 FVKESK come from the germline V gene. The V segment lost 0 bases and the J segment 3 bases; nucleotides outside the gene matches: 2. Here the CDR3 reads CASSQEGQGYYEQYF. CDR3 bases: TGTGCCAGCAGCCAAGAGGGACAGGGGTACTACGAGCAGTACTTC. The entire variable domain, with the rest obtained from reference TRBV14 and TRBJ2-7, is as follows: EAGVTQFPSHSVIEKGQTVTLRCDPISGHDNLYWYRRVMGKEIKFLLHFVKESKQDESGMPNNRFLAERTGGTYSTLKVQPAELEDSGVYFCASSQEGQGYYEQYFGPGTRLTVT.

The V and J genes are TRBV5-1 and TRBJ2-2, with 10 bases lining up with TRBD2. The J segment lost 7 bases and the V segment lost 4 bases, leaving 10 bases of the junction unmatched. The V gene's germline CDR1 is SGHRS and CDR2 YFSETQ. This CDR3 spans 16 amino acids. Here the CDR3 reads CASSEPGLAFDGELFF. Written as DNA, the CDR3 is TGCGCCAGCAGCGAACCGGGACTAGCGTTTGACGGGGAGCTGTTTTTT.

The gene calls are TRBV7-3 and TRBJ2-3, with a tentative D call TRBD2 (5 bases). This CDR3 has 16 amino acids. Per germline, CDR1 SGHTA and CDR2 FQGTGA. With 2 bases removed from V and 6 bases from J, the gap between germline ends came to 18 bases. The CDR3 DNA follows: TGTGCCAGCAGCTTACAACCTTCGGGGATCGGCGATACGCAGTATTTT. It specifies CASSLQPSGIGDTQYF.

The CDR3 coding sequence is TGTGCCAGTAGTACCTATGGGACAGGGAACACTGAAGCTTTCTTT. Translation gives CASSTYGTGNTEAFF. The gene calls are TRBV19 and TRBJ1-1; 8 nucleotides match TRBD1. Germline V gives CDR1 LNHDA, CDR2 SQIVND (reference sequence). The V segment lost 4 bases and the J segment 1 base; nucleotides outside the gene matches: 5. The CDR3 covers 15 residues.

CDR3 region: CASSFPGQGKEAFF. CDR3 in DNA: TGTGCCAGCAGCTTCCCGGGACAGGGGAAGGAGGCTTTCTTT. V gene TRBV7-9 combines with J gene TRBJ1-1, with 10 bases that match TRBD1. V shed 3 bases, J shed 11 bases, and the junction held 9 bases outside the gene matches. The CDR3 loop spans 14 amino acids. From germline, CDR1 is SEHNR and CDR2 FQNEAQ (reference sequence).

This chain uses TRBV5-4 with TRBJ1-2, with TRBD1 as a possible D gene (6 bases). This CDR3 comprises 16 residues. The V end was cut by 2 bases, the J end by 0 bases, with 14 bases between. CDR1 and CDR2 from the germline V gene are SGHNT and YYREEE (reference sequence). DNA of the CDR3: TGTGCCAGCAGCTTAGGGGGGGGGCCAACTAACTATGGCTACACCTTC. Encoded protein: CASSLGGGPTNYGYTF.